The subject of this entry is one T cell receptor (beta chain). Antigen specificity is unknown. This sample is part of a study of shared clonotypes between healthy human individuals. Study-wide results and limits: Larger richness was generally estimated for naive than memory subsets.

The assay used deep level. Replicate PCRs run on sorted subsets employed 200 ng DNA, approximately 30,000 T cell genomes. TCRdb keeps only in-frame clones here, not all; method: immunoSEQ multiplex PCR. The table shows about 2.1 million clones, with roughly 95% occurring only once. CD45RO-negative cells were positively selected for CCR7, leaving out terminally differentiated effector memory CD45RA+ cells. CDR3 size: 11 residues. Trimming took 4 bases from V and 6 from J, leaving 8 bases between them. The germline V gene encodes CDR1 SGDLS and CDR2 YYNGEE. V is TRBV9 and J is TRBJ2-7; D unresolved. Sequenced sample: naive CD8+ T cells from PBMCs. The TCR originated in a man younger than 30 in good health. Some clones in this sample may be carry-over from other donors' samples. CDR3: CASSSGVEQYF. The CDR3 DNA reads as TGTGCCAGCAGCTCCGGAGTCGAGCAGTACTTC.